The present T cell receptor (beta chain) was sequenced within a study of blood T cell repertoires in COVID-19. In the study overall: Sources were T cells, B-cell-depleted T cells, or PBMCs; the material itself was cDNA or gDNA.

This table comes from immunoSEQ multiplex PCR, and its TCRdb copy is limited to in-frame clones, with some not included. The profile shows 300,000 to 350,000 clones, roughly 87% of them singletons. Between the trimmed V and J ends, which lost 2 bases and 6 bases, there was a span of 16 bases. The CDR3 length is 15 residues. The germline V gene has CDR1 KGHSH and CDR2 LQKENI. The chain links TRBV18 to TRBJ1-1, with D possibly being TRBD1 (6 bases). The receptor was isolated from a young man with COVID-19, enrolled during active disease. The sequenced sample consisted of peripheral blood. CDR3 region: CASSPARGSRAEAFF. CDR3 in DNA: TGTGCCAGCTCACCAGCCAGGGGATCGCGGGCTGAAGCTTTCTTT.